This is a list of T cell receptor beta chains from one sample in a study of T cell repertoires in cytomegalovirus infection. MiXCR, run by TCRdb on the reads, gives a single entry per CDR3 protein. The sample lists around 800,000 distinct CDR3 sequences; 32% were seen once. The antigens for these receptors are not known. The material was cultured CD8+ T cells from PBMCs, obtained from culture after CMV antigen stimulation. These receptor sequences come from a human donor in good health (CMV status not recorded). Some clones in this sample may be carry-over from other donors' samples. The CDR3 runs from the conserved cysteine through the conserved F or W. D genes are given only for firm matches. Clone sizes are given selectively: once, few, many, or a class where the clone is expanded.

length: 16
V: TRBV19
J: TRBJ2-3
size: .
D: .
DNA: TGTGCCAGTAGTATGTTCGAAGAAACTAGCACAGATACGCAGTATTTT
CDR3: CASSMFEETSTDTQYF

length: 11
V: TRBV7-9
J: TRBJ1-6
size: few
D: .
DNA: TGTGCCAGCAGCTTAGGGGTCCACCTCCACTTT
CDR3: CASSLGVHLHF

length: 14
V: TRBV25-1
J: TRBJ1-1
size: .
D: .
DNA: TGTGCCAGCAGTGAAAGGGGCATCGTTAATGAAGCTTTCTTT
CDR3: CASSERGIVNEAFF

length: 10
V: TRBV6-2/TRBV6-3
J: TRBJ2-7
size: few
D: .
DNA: TGTGCCAGCAGTTACGGCGAGCAGTACTTC
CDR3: CASSYGEQYF

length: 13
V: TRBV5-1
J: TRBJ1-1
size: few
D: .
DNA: TGCGCCAGCAGATTCGGGGCACACACTGAAGCTTTCTTT
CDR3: CASRFGAHTEAFF

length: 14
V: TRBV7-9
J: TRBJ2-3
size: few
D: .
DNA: TGTGCCAGCAGCCCGAGCGGGCGCACAGTCGCGCAGTATTTT
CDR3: CASSPSGRTVAQYF

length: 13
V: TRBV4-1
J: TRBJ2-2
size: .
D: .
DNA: TGCGCCAGCAGCCGAGGACTATCCGGGGAGCTGTTTTTT
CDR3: CASSRGLSGELFF

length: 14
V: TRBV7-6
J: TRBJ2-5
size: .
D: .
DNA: TGTGCCAGCAGCTTCTACGGGGGTCTGGAGACCCAGTACTTC
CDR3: CASSFYGGLETQYF

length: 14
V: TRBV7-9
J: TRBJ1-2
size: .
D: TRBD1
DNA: TGTGCCAGCAGAAAGGGACAGGGGTATAGCGGCTACACCTTC
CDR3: CASRKGQGYSGYTF

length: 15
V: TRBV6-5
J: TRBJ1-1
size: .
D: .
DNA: TGTGCCAGCCGGGACCTCCAGGGGTCGAACACTGAAGCTTTCTTT
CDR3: CASRDLQGSNTEAFF

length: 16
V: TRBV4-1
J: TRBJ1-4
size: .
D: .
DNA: TGCGCCAGCAGCCAAGGTTATTTGACAGGCGGCGAAAAACTGTTTTTT
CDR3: CASSQGYLTGGEKLFF

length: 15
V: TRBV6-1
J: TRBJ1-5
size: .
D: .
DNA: TGTGCCAGCAGTGAGGATCCCGGTCAAGGTCAGCCCCAGCATTTT
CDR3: CASSEDPGQGQPQHF

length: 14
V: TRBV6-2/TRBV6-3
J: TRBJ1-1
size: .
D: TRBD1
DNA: TGTGCCAGCGGAACCGGGACAGGGGGGCCTGAAGCTTTCTTT
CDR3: CASGTGTGGPEAFF

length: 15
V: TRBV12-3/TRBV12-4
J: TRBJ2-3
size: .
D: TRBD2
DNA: TGTGCCAGCAGTGGAGCGGGGGGGGCTACAGATACGCAGTATTTT
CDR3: CASSGAGGATDTQYF